This T cell receptor (beta chain) was captured in a study of persistence of HIV-infected CD4 T cells. Study overall: The sample holds CD4+ T cells responsive to CMV or HIV-1 Gag. Study-wide findings and caveats: Antigen-responding cells were enriched for degenerate expanded CDR3beta sequences.

The stimulus was lysate of CMV-infected fibroblasts, roughly 10 ug/mL. Memory cells lacking CD40L and CD69 with high CD45RO were sorted. Undetectable plasma HIV-1 RNA below 50 copies/mL lasted at least 4 years. Details on this clone: Its specificity is unknown.

This was the immunoSEQ version 4 assay in survey mode. Sequencing used immunoSEQ multiplex PCR; TCRdb keeps in-frame clones, though not all of them. This sample has roughly 41,000 clones, with around 80% found just once. Germline CDR1 is SGHRS and CDR2 is YFSETQ. The germline V and J ends were trimmed by 1 base and 1 base, with 10 bases remaining between them. This CDR3 spans 15 amino acids. The receptor comes from an adult man with HIV who was CMV-seropositive. The material sequenced was CD4+ T cells sorted from PBMCs after approximately 20-hour stimulation, taken from a patient who received antiretroviral therapy. This chain connects TRBV5-1 to TRBJ2-3, with D tentatively TRBD2 (5 bases). This CDR3 is CASSLKGVGTDTQYF. The CDR3 DNA follows: TGCGCCAGCAGCTTGAAGGGAGTGGGCACAGATACGCAGTATTTT.